Given below is one TCR beta chain in context. This specimen comes from a study of cytomegalovirus exposure and HLA in healthy donors. The wider study: Genotyping showed roughly 83% of roughly 400 donors falling in the Caucasian-associated ancestry cluster.

Primers: 60 Vbeta forward and 13 Jbeta reverse. The assay was immunoSEQ multiplex PCR, and TCRdb's table has in-frame clones only and misses some. The sample holds under 200,000 clones, around four fifths seen once. Per germline, CDR1 MDHEN and CDR2 SYDVKM. CDR3 length: 14 amino acids. Trimming at V came to 5 bases and at J to 2 bases, leaving 2 bases not matched to a gene. Source material: PBMCs. This TCR was recovered from a man aged 35 to 55 in good health and CMV-seropositive. The V gene is TRBV28, the J gene TRBJ1-2, with 10 bases lining up with TRBD1. The CDR3 loop is CASSRQGANYGYTF. DNA of the CDR3: TGTGCCAGCAGTAGACAGGGGGCGAACTATGGCTACACCTTC.